A selection of T cell receptor beta chains follows, all from one sample in a study of blood T cells in healthy people across ages. A single record per CDR3 protein comes from TCRdb applying MiXCR to the 5' RACE reads. The sample holds approximately 1,000,000 distinct CDR3 sequences, 45% seen once. Sequenced: blood. The receptors derive from a woman aged 55-69 years in good health. Each CDR3 is given with its conserved first and last residue. A D gene is named only where the DNA matches it firmly. Rows give clone size only sometimes, using once, few, many, or a class for an expanded clone.

abundance: NA
j_gene: TRBJ2-2
d_gene: TRBD1
v_gene: TRBV27
CDR3nt: TGTGCCAGCAGTAGCAGGGGGCGGGTCACCGGGGAGCTGTTTTTT
CDR3aa: CASSSRGRVTGELFF

abundance: NA
j_gene: TRBJ2-7
d_gene: NA
v_gene: TRBV5-6
CDR3nt: TGTGCCAGCAGCGTAGACGGTACCAGGGCCGAGCAGTACTTC
CDR3aa: CASSVDGTRAEQYF

abundance: NA
j_gene: TRBJ2-4
d_gene: TRBD2
v_gene: TRBV15
CDR3nt: TGTGCCACCAGCAGATCCAATCAGGGTAGCGGGAGGGGTAGAAACATTCAGTACTTC
CDR3aa: CATSRSNQGSGRGRNIQYF

abundance: few
j_gene: TRBJ2-3
d_gene: NA
v_gene: TRBV3-1
CDR3nt: TGTGCCAGCAGCCTCCAGGGGCACAGCGGGACAGATACGCAGTATTTT
CDR3aa: CASSLQGHSGTDTQYF

abundance: few
j_gene: TRBJ2-7
d_gene: NA
v_gene: TRBV12-3/TRBV12-4
CDR3nt: TGTGCCAGCAGTCCCCTTAGAGGGGGGCTAAATTTTTACGAGCAGTACTTC
CDR3aa: CASSPLRGGLNFYEQYF

abundance: NA
j_gene: TRBJ2-3
d_gene: TRBD1
v_gene: TRBV20-1
CDR3nt: TGCTCCGCCCCGCAGGGGACAGGGAAGGCAGATACGCAGTATTTT
CDR3aa: CSAPQGTGKADTQYF

abundance: NA
j_gene: TRBJ2-3
d_gene: TRBD2
v_gene: TRBV12-3/TRBV12-4
CDR3nt: TGTGCCAGCAGTTTAGGCCAGCTAGCGGGGGCTTACACAGATACGCAGTATTTT
CDR3aa: CASSLGQLAGAYTDTQYF

abundance: NA
j_gene: TRBJ2-5
d_gene: TRBD2
v_gene: TRBV29-1
CDR3nt: TGCGGCGTTGAAGGAGTAGCGGGAGAGACCCAGTACTTC
CDR3aa: CGVEGVAGETQYF

abundance: few
j_gene: TRBJ2-7
d_gene: TRBD2
v_gene: TRBV5-1
CDR3nt: TGCGCCAGCAGCCAGGGACTAGCGGTCTACGAGCAGTACTTC
CDR3aa: CASSQGLAVYEQYF

abundance: few
j_gene: TRBJ2-7
d_gene: TRBD2
v_gene: TRBV9
CDR3nt: TGTGCCAGCAGCGCAACTAGCGGGAGTCCCGAGCAGTACTTC
CDR3aa: CASSATSGSPEQYF

abundance: few
j_gene: TRBJ1-6
d_gene: NA
v_gene: TRBV15
CDR3nt: TGTGCCACCGGCAGAGATGGCACCCTCCACTTT
CDR3aa: CATGRDGTLHF

abundance: NA
j_gene: TRBJ2-7
d_gene: TRBD2
v_gene: TRBV20-1
CDR3nt: TGCAGTGCTAGAGATGGTGGACTAGCGGGAGGCGAGCAGTACTTC
CDR3aa: CSARDGGLAGGEQYF

abundance: NA
j_gene: TRBJ2-1
d_gene: TRBD2
v_gene: TRBV9
CDR3nt: TGTGCCAGCAGCGTAGGTGGGAGGGAGGATGAGCAGTTCTTC
CDR3aa: CASSVGGREDEQFF

abundance: many
j_gene: TRBJ2-7
d_gene: NA
v_gene: TRBV6-6
CDR3nt: TGTGCCAGCAGTTACTCGGCGTACGATTCCTACGAGCAGTACTTC
CDR3aa: CASSYSAYDSYEQYF

abundance: many
j_gene: TRBJ1-2
d_gene: NA
v_gene: TRBV6-1
CDR3nt: TGTGCCAGCAGTAAGGAACGAGGGGCATATGGCTACACCTTC
CDR3aa: CASSKERGAYGYTF

abundance: few
j_gene: TRBJ2-4
d_gene: NA
v_gene: TRBV9
CDR3nt: TGTGCCAGCAGCGTAGGTCCAGGACAAGTTCAGTACTTC
CDR3aa: CASSVGPGQVQYF